This T cell receptor (beta chain) was retrieved from a study of blood T cell repertoires in COVID-19. The germline gives CDR1 LNHNV, CDR2 YYDKDF (reference sequence). The CDR3 totals 15 residues. V was pared by 0 bases and J by 6 bases, with 12 bases between. Original processing methods: Reference gene primer amplification yielded estimated nucleated cell counts. TCRdb keeps only in-frame clones here, not all; method: immunoSEQ multiplex PCR. V and J calls and clone size are copied from that table; D and trimming were computed from the DNA. Of 190,000 or so clones in the sample, roughly 85% were seen once. Participant age was roughly 18 to 95 years, and participants resided in roughly 25 US areas. Clinical histories supplied by participants themselves formed the basis of cohort assignment. Recovered participants had two consecutive negative NP/OP PCR tests, healthcare professional clearance, or symptom resolution.

The J gene is TRBJ2-4, the V gene TRBV15, with D possibly being TRBD1 (6 bases). Sequenced sample: PBMCs or T cells enriched from blood (not recorded which). The TCR was taken from a man aged 35-49 years who had recovered from COVID-19. CDR3 coding DNA: TGTGCCACCAGCAGAGACTCGGGACAAGGAAACATTCAGTACTTC. This translates into CATSRDSGQGNIQYF. The whole variable domain, remainder taken from reference TRBV15 and TRBJ2-4, is DAMVIQNPRYQVTQFGKPVTLSCSQTLNHNVMYWYQQKSSQAPKLLFHYYDKDFNNEADTPDNFQSRRPNTSFCFLDIRSPGLGDTAMYLCATSRDSGQGNIQYFGAGTRLSVL.